This entry concerns a single TCR beta chain. The entry originates in a study of blood T cell repertoires in COVID-19. On the study more broadly: COVID-19 samples collected from the United States, Italy and Spain covered acute and convalescent phases.

The germline CDR1 and CDR2 sequences are MGHRA and YSYEKL. Trimming left V 4 bases short and J 1 base short, with 20 bases between. The CDR3 consists of 18 residues. Produced via immunoSEQ multiplex PCR; TCRdb's table is partial and in-frame only. The sample consists of a few hundred thousand clones, around 89% of them appearing once. The chain employs TRBV4-1 and TRBJ2-1, with D unresolved. This sequence was found in a woman aged 18-35 years with acute COVID-19. The sample consisted of PBMCs or T cells enriched from blood (not recorded which). The CDR3 loop reads CASSRPERPQLSYNEQFF. The DNA of the CDR3 is TGCGCCAGCAGCCGCCCGGAGAGGCCCCAACTTTCCTACAATGAGCAGTTCTTC.